Described below is a single T cell receptor (beta chain) sequence and its context. Its antigen is not yet known. No quality values exist for individual bases; no much larger clone is one base distant. The CDR3 numbers 15 residues from cysteine through phenylalanine. Just CDR3 DNA is preserved here, 45 bases in frame from base 1. V has 3 bases trimmed and J has 3 bases trimmed; junction bases matching no gene number 7. In the germline V gene, CDR1 corresponds to MDHEN and CDR2 to SYDVKM. The cohort comprised 670 or so healthy bone marrow donors. At the time of sampling, all cohort members were nominally healthy, though unrecorded immune exposures were likely present. The donor was CMV seronegative and was included in the group of under 450 seronegative cohort members. Each donor provided a peripheral blood sample, and peripheral blood mononuclear cells were used for TCR beta sequencing. Genomic DNA extraction from the blood cell samples was performed with the Qiagen DNeasy Blood Extraction Kit.

This sample is part of a study of cytomegalovirus exposure and HLA in healthy donors (dated by TCRdb to 2016 to 2017). With regard to the full study: According to an earlier analysis of 587 of the donors, about 179 million T cells yielded roughly 110 million unique TCR beta sequences and about 280 Gb of sequence data. An early release covering roughly 600 HLA-typed donors comprised approximately 300 gigabases of sequencing data and around 80 million unique TCR sequences. The genetic ancestry cluster associated with self-reported Caucasian donors included about four fifths of the roughly 400 genotyped donors. The study was designed to test whether signatures of past pathogen exposure could be identified by cataloging public T cell receptors. Using immunosequencing, the study profiled T cell repertoires from some 670 subjects and related those repertoires to cytomegalovirus serostatus. In addition to the first cohort of 650 to 800 subjects, a separate validation cohort of about 120 different subjects was used. The study combined high-throughput TCR immunosequencing, statistical association of individual TCRs with disease status, and machine learning to predict cytomegalovirus infection status. To study patterns of TCR occurrence, a later analysis re-analyzed previously published TCR beta repertoires from 550 to 800 donors and added high-resolution HLA genotyping. In the later analysis, no new phenotypic data were used to find candidate immune exposures; instead, reliance was placed on TCR beta sequences and their occurrence across donors. An earlier analysis of several hundred of the donors applied high-throughput TCR beta sequencing to assess whether each TCR beta V gene segment acted as functional or pseudogenic. Alongside the repertoire data, information on donor age, sex, ethnicity and CMV serostatus was compiled. Genome-wide SNP genotypes for about 65% of the 666 donors were used in a later genetic analysis, which treated that subset as a discovery cohort. Every discovery cohort repertoire had been produced on one sequencing platform. HLA typing included class I and class II loci at four-digit resolution. The number of donors typed differed by locus, with about 629-630 for A, B, C, DRB1 and DQB1, over 500 for DQA1, 600 to 610 for DPA1, and around 430 for DPB1. Four to six DR-DQ haplotypes were handled as single units for association and clustering, since linkage in the cohort was strong. Among approximately 370 genotyped donors of the cohort, an average of around 220,000 unique TCR beta nucleotide sequences was sequenced per donor, of which roughly 17% were non-productive. The research as a whole found: A cluster of highly shared sequence variants was judged likely to be a technical artifact of the sequencing pipeline. While some public TCRs were present in many individuals, most TCR sequences turned up only very rarely across donors. The earlier analysis of about 600 of the donors excluded some 16 rarely observed V segments, including chromosome 9 orphons, because counts were too low. A later analysis found that most CMV-associated TCR beta chains appeared HLA-restricted, with HLA associations seemingly driven largely by CMV exposure. According to the authors, the approach could potentially be generalized to other disease states and immunological phenotypes. Linkage disequilibrium might explain the correlated functional status among segregating V segments, but an unknown experimental factor could not be ruled out. V-gene and J-gene trimming of TCR beta chains was associated with a missense DCLRE1C variant in a later genetic analysis, and the association was replicated in an independent cohort. In a later analysis, several top co-occurrence clusters were reported to appear linked to parvovirus B19, influenza, CMV and Epstein-Barr virus. In an earlier analysis of more than 500 of the donors, most TCR beta V segments appeared in productive rearrangements about 87% or about 30% of the time, broadly matching IMGT annotations. A few of the identified cytomegalovirus-associated TCR beta chains were confirmed in vitro to be specific for cytomegalovirus antigens. Immune exposure information for the cohort was limited to CMV serostatus. Because some donors lacked HLA typing at each locus, the association tests relied only on the typed subset. In a later analysis, TCR association rates were found to vary across HLA loci, with the most associated TCRs seen for DRB1 alleles and the fewest for HLA-C alleles. Compared with equally common non-associated chains, HLA-associated TCR beta chains in a later analysis were more clonally expanded and had lower generation probabilities. Some IMGT-functional V segments, including TRBV6-2 and TRBV6-3, could not be distinguished by the 87-base-pair reads and were therefore excluded. Sequencing depth was assumed to be roughly uniform across donors in the presence/absence analyses, though that assumption may not hold. The classifier was reported to diagnose cytomegalovirus status with high specificity and sensitivity in both the original cohort and the validation cohort. Specific HLA alleles were associated with roughly 16,000 TCR beta sequences at a false discovery rate of 0.05 in a later analysis. Compared with the roughly 670-donor mean, donors in an Asian-associated ancestry cluster had fewer N-insertions in productive TCRs, according to a later genetic analysis. A total of fewer than 200 TCR beta chains were listed by the study as associated with cytomegalovirus. When HLA alleles, especially DR and DQ, strongly co-occurred, TCR associations were difficult to assign to individual alleles. A further reported finding was that TCR beta sequences accurately predicted the HLA-A and HLA-B alleles for most subjects in the first cohort. This cohort had only TCR beta chains sequenced, and the lack of alpha or paired-chain data limited which features could be detected.

Library generation was performed with the immunoSEQ multiplex PCR assay. For the multiplex PCR, a mixture combining 60 forward primers for TCR Vbeta segments and 13 reverse primers for TCR Jbeta segments was used. A multiplex PCR assay on genomic DNA amplified the CDR3 region of rearranged TCR beta genes. On the Illumina HiSeq System, the amplified TCR beta libraries were sequenced as 87-base-pair reads. As for the original processing: A later analysis counted tens of millions of unique TCR beta chains across the 666 repertoires, and 9 million to 14 million of these chains were shared by at least two donors. To remove PCR and sequencing errors, raw reads were error-corrected and collapsed into unique sequences using a nearest-neighbor algorithm that merged closely related sequences. V, D and J gene segments were assigned by aligning CDR3 sequences to IMGT reference sequences. For a sequence to be retained, at least a six-nucleotide match to both a V gene segment and a J gene segment was required. A rearrangement counted as productive if the CDR3 had no stop codons and remained in frame with V and J, and every other rearrangement counted as non-productive. CDR3 was defined by IMGT convention, running from the second conserved V-encoded cysteine to the conserved J-encoded phenylalanine. Sequences without an unambiguous match to a single V gene segment were excluded from the earlier analysis of approximately 600 of the donors. In an earlier analysis of 587 of the donors, a V segment was called functional when productive rearrangements were above 56.7%, and segregating when the standard deviation between donors exceeded 5%. A statistical classification framework was developed to diagnose cytomegalovirus status using the catalog of TCR beta chain sequences. A later analysis assigned V and J genes by comparing TCR nucleotide sequences with IMGT/GENE-DB human TR gene sequences. The TCRdist pipeline was used in a later analysis to assign CDR3 sequences and most-parsimonious VDJ recombination scenarios. In a later analysis, each TCR beta chain was defined by its CDR3 amino acid sequence together with its V-gene family, and reads lacking a unique V-gene family were excluded. A later analysis removed 600 or so highly shared, low-generation-probability nucleotide sequences to deal with suspected cross-contamination and a sequencing artifact. A later analysis calculated a clonal expansion index for each public chain from normalized within-repertoire ranks of inferred template counts. Generation probabilities in a later analysis came from a VDJ recombination model fitted to out-of-frame rearrangements, and those results were checked against IGoR. A later analysis scored TCR-TCR, TCR-HLA and TCR-CMV co-occurrence with hypergeometric tests, applying a repertoire-size bias correction to TCR pairs. A later analysis estimated false discovery rates by permuting HLA or CMV assignments 20 times. In a later analysis, co-occurring TCRs were grouped using DBSCAN, with TCRdist sequence similarity added in when clustering inside HLA-allele-positive subsets. Co-occurrence clustering excluded repertoires with fewer than 30,000 or more than 120,000 public chains, plus five with anomalous nucleotide sharing. TCRdb holds this immuneACCESS table with in-frame rearrangements only. Some clones are missing; in checked studies, unresolved V genes explain under half, and the rest has no known cause. That table supplies the V and J calls and clone size; D and trimming were determined from the DNA. For this sample the table gives under 200,000 clones, of which roughly 80% were detected only once. The top ten constitute about 1.5% of the sample.

Sample: PBMCs. The chain is encoded by TRBV28 joined to TRBJ2-7; 8 bases in the middle match TRBD2. The clonotype originates from a woman between 18 and 29 years old in good health and CMV-seronegative. CDR3 reads: CASSFGGAIVYEQYF. The nucleotide sequence reads as follows: TGTGCCAGCAGTTTCGGGGGGGCAATCGTCTACGAGCAGTACTTC.